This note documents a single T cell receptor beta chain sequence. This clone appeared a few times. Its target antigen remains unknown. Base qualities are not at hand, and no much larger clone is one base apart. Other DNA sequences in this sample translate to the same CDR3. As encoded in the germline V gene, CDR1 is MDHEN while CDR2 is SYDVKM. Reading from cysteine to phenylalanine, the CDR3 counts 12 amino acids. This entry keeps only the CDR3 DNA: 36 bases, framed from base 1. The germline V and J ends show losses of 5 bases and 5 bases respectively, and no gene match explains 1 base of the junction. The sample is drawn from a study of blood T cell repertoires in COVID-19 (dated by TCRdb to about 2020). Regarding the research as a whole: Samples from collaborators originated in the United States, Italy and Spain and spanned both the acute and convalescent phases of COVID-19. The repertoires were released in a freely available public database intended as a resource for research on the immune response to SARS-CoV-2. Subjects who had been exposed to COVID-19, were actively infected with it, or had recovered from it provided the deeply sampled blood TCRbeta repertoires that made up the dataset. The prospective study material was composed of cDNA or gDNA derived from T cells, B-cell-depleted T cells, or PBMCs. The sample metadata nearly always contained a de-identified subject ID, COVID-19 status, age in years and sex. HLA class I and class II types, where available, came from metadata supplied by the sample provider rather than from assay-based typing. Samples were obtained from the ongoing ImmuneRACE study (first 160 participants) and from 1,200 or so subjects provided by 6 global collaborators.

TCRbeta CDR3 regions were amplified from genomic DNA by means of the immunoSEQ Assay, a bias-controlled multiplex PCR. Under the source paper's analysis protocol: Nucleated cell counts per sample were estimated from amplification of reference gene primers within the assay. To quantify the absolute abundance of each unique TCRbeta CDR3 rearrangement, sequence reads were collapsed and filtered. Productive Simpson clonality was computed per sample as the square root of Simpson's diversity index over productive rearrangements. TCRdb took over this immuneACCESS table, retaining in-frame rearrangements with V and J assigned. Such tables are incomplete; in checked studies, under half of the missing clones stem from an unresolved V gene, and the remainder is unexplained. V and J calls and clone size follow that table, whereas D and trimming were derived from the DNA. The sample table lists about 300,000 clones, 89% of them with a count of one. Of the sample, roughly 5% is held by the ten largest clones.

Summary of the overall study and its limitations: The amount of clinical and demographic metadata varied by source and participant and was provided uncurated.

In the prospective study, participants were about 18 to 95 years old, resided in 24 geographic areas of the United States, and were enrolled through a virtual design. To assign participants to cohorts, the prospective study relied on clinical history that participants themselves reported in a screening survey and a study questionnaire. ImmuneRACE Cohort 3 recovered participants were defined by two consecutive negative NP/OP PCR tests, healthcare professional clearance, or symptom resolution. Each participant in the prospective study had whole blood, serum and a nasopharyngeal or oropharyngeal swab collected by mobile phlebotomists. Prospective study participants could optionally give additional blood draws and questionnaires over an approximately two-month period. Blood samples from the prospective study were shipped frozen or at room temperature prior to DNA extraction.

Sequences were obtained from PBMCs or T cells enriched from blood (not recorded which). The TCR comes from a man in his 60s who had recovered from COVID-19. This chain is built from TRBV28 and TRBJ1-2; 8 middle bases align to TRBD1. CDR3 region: CASSNRGYGYTF. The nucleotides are TGTGCCAGCAGTAACAGGGGGTATGGCTACACCTTC.